Below are 14 T cell receptor beta chains sequenced from a single sample in a study of blood T cell repertoires in COVID-19 (dated by TCRdb to about 2020). Library method: the immunoSEQ multiplex PCR assay. The table comes from immuneACCESS by way of TCRdb, which keeps in-frame sequences with V and J called. Part of the clones is missing from these tables; in studies checked, under half for an unresolved V gene and the rest for unknown reasons. The sample table records a few hundred thousand clones; 85% to 90% of these occur just once. Of the sample, about 6.2% falls within the top ten clones. The sample taken for sequencing was peripheral blood. All receptors come from a man between 60 and 75 years old who had recovered from COVID-19.

The V call is TRBV27, the J call TRBJ1-1; D not resolved. This CDR3 has 15 residues. Between the trimmed V and J ends, which lost 8 bases and 3 bases, there was a span of 19 bases. Per germline, CDR1 MNHEY and CDR2 SMNVEV (reference sequence). This CDR3 reads CASWGLGFGDTEAFF. The DNA for the CDR3 is TGTGCCAGCTGGGGATTGGGGTTCGGGGACACTGAAGCTTTCTTT.

This clone was observed once. The chain employs TRBV19 and TRBJ2-3, with D maybe TRBD1 (6 bases). In germline, CDR1 is LNHDA, CDR2 SQIVND (reference sequence). Trimming shortened V by 6 bases and J by 3 bases, and 13 bases separated the two germline ends. The CDR3 totals 14 residues. In DNA, the CDR3 is TGTGCCAGTAGGTTGCGGCAGGGGACAGATACGCAGTATTTT. It encodes CASRLRQGTDTQYF.

This clone was seen a handful of times. The genes are TRBV7-9 and TRBJ1-6; TRBD1 agrees at 8 bases. V lost 5 bases and J lost 8; bases outside the gene matches: 8. This CDR3 has 15 amino acids. From germline, CDR1 is SEHNR and CDR2 FQNEAQ (reference sequence). This CDR3 is CASSRSRGQDSPLHF. The CDR3, as DNA: TGTGCCAGCAGCCGCAGCAGGGGGCAGGATTCACCCCTCCACTTT.

The rearrangement joins TRBV5-1 to TRBJ2-2; 7 positions agree with TRBD1. Per the germline V gene, CDR1 is SGHRS and CDR2 is YFSETQ. CDR3 length: 13 residues. V lost 8 bases and J lost 3; bases outside the gene matches: 4. CDR3 region: CASHRGDTGELFF. The CDR3 nucleotides read TGCGCCAGTCACAGGGGCGACACCGGGGAGCTGTTTTTT.

The V call is TRBV7-6, the J call TRBJ1-6; 9 bases fit TRBD1. The ends lost 6 bases at V and 8 bases at J; junction bases unmatched: 8. The CDR3 is 15 residues long. Germline V gene data show CDR1 as SGHVS and CDR2 as FNYEAQ. The CDR3 reads CASSRGTGNYSPLHF. CDR3 coding DNA: TGTGCCAGCAGTCGCGGGACAGGGAACTATTCACCCCTCCACTTT.

Only a few counts were recorded for this clone. V usage is TRBV11-3 and J usage is TRBJ2-1; 7 nucleotides line up with TRBD1. The CDR3 covers 16 residues. V gave up 4 bases and J gave up 9 bases; unmatched junction bases: 15. Germline V CDR1 and CDR2: SGHNT, YENEEA. The CDR3 nucleotides are TGTGCCAGCAGCTCCTTTCCTACACAGGGGTCGGGTGAGCAGTTCTTC. It specifies CASSSFPTQGSGEQFF.

This clone was detected a few times. The chain couples TRBV10-1 to TRBJ2-2, with TRBD1 matching over 9 bases. The CDR3 has 12 amino acids. CDR1 is WNHNN, CDR2 SYGVQD, per germline (reference sequence). CDR3: CDKTGGPGELFF. The DNA of the CDR3 is TGCGATAAAACAGGGGGCCCCGGGGAGCTGTTTTTT.

V is TRBV3-1 (or the pseudogene TRBV3-2) and J is TRBJ1-1; the D gene is possibly TRBD1 (6 bases). From germline, CDR1 is LGHDT and CDR2 YNNKEL (reference sequence). CDR3 length equals 16 residues. V lost 4 bases and J 5 bases, leaving 20 bases between the germline ends. CDR3 DNA sequence: TGTGCCAGCAGCCGGAAGATCACAGGGTGGACGACTGAAGCTTTCTTT. Residues: CASSRKITGWTTEAFF.

The rearrangement uses TRBV7-3 and TRBJ1-1; 8 bases map to TRBD1. V lost 2 bases, J lost 7 bases, and 3 bases stayed unmatched. This CDR3 comprises 13 residues. Germline values: CDR1 SGHTA, CDR2 FQGTGA. CDR3 DNA sequence: TGTGCCAGCAGCTTAGTTGGGACAGGTGAAGCTTTCTTT. This sequence encodes CASSLVGTGEAFF.

The rearrangement links TRBV3-1 (or the pseudogene TRBV3-2) to TRBJ2-2; D call uncertain. CDR1 is LGHDT and CDR2 is YNNKEL in the germline V gene (reference sequence). The V gene lost 0 bases and the J gene lost 5 bases, with 7 bases spanning the gap. The CDR3 is made up of 14 amino acids. The CDR3 sequence is CASSQELRTGELFF. The CDR3 DNA reads as TGTGCCAGCAGCCAAGAATTGAGGACCGGGGAGCTGTTTTTT.

This clone was recorded once. The chain uses TRBV19 and TRBJ1-1; 7 bases are a match to TRBD1. The CDR3 covers 14 residues. Germline V gene sequence: CDR1 LNHDA, CDR2 SQIVND (reference sequence). Germline trimming cut 8 bases from V and 2 bases from J; bases unmatched to any gene: 8. CDR3 coding DNA: TGTGCCAGTTCCCCCGGGACAGCCAACACTGAAGCTTTCTTT. Translated, it gives CASSPGTANTEAFF.

The chain combines TRBV18 with TRBJ1-1; 9 nucleotides match TRBD1. Germline V lookup: CDR1 KGHSH, CDR2 LQKENI. V was pared by 6 bases and J by 3 bases, with 5 bases of the junction left unmatched. The CDR3 length is 14 residues. The CDR3 bases are TGTGCCAGCTCCATGGACAGGGGTGACACTGAAGCTTTCTTT. Amino acid sequence: CASSMDRGDTEAFF.

The chain carries TRBV10-1 and TRBJ2-5, with D maybe TRBD2 (5 bases). Trimming left V 0 bases short and J 4 bases short, with 12 bases between. The CDR3 contains 15 residues. Germline loops: CDR1 WNHNN, CDR2 SYGVQD (reference sequence). DNA of the CDR3: TGCGCCAGCAGTGAGTCGAGAACGGGGAGAGAGACCCAGTACTTC. Translating it yields CASSESRTGRETQYF.

The chain couples TRBV5-1 to TRBJ2-7, with 7 positions matching TRBD1. This CDR3 region has 13 residues. Germline CDR1 is SGHRS and CDR2 is YFSETQ. With V trimmed by 2 bases and J by 3 bases, 2 bases remained unmatched. CDR3 residues: CASSLGQVYEQYF. The CDR3 nucleotides are TGCGCCAGCAGCTTAGGACAGGTCTACGAGCAGTACTTC.